Following are 2 T cell receptor beta chains from one sample sequenced in a study of cytomegalovirus exposure and HLA in healthy donors. PCR involved 60 Vbeta and 13 Jbeta primers. Produced via immunoSEQ multiplex PCR; TCRdb's table is partial and in-frame only. Counted here are 100,000 to 150,000 clones, approximately 81% occurring once; the ten biggest clones make up under 4.5%. Material for sequencing was PBMCs. These receptor sequences come from a man aged 18 to 29 in good health and CMV-seropositive.

The rearrangement uses TRBV7-6 and TRBJ2-7; no clear D. The CDR3 extends over 15 amino acids. In germline, CDR1 is SGHVS, CDR2 FNYEAQ. The V gene lost 1 base and the J gene lost 2 bases, with 12 bases spanning the gap. Written as DNA, the CDR3 is TGTGCCAGCAGCTTAGGTTCCGGCGGAGCCTACGAGCAGTACTTC. Protein sequence: CASSLGSGGAYEQYF.

V usage is TRBV5-1 and J usage is TRBJ2-7; 9 nucleotides line up with TRBD2. The CDR3 has 17 residues. Germline CDR1 is SGHRS and CDR2 is YFSETQ. V lost 4 bases, J lost 0 bases, and 11 bases stayed unmatched. The DNA of the CDR3 is TGCGCCAGCAGCCCTGGATTAGCGGGAGTATTCTCCTACGAGCAGTACTTC. It yields the protein CASSPGLAGVFSYEQYF.